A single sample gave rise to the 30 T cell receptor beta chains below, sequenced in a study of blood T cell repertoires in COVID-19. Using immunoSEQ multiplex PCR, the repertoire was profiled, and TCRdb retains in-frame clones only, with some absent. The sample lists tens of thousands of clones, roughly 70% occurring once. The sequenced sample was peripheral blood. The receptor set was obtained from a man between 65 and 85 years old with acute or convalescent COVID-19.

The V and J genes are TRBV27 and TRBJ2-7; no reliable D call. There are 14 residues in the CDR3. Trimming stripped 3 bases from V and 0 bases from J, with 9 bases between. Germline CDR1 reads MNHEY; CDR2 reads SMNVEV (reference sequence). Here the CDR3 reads CASSLYLSSYEQYF. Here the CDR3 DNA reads TGTGCCAGCAGTTTGTATCTCAGCTCCTACGAGCAGTACTTC.

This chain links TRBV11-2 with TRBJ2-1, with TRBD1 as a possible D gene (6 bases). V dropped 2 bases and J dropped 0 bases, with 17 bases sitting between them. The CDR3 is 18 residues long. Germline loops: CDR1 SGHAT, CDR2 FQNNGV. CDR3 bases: TGTGCCAGCAGCTTACCTATCGCAGGGGTCAGCTCCTACAATGAGCAGTTCTTC. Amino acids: CASSLPIAGVSSYNEQFF. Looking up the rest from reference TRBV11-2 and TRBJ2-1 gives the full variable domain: EAGVAQSPRYKIIEKRQSVAFWCNPISGHATLYWYQQILGQGPKLLIQFQNNGVVDDSQLPKDRFSAERLKGVDSTLKIQPAKLEDSAVYLCASSLPIAGVSSYNEQFFGPGTRLTVL.

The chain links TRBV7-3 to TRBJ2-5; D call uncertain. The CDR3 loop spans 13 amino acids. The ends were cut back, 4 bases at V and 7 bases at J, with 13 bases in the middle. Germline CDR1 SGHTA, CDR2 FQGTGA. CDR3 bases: TGTGCCAGCAGCTCAGCAGGATTGGGGACCCAGTACTTC. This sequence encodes CASSSAGLGTQYF.

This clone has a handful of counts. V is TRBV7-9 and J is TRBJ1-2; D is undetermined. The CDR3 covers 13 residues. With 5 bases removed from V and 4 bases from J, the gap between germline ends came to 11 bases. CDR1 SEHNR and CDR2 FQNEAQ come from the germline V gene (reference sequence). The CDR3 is CASSPRRSYGYTF. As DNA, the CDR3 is TGTGCCAGCAGCCCCCGGAGGAGCTATGGCTACACCTTC.

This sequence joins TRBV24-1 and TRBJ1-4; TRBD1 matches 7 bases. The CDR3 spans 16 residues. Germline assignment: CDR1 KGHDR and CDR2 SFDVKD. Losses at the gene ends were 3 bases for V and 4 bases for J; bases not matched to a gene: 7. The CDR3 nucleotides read TGTGCCACCAGTGATAGAAGACAGGGTCTTAATGAAAAACTGTTTTTT. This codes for CATSDRRQGLNEKLFF.

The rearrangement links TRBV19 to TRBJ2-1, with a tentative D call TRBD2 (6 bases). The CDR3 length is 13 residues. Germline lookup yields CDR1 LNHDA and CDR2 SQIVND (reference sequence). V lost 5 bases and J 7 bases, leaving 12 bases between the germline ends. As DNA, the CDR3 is TGTGCCAGTAGTGAACAGGCGGGAAATGAGCAGTTCTTC. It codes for CASSEQAGNEQFF.

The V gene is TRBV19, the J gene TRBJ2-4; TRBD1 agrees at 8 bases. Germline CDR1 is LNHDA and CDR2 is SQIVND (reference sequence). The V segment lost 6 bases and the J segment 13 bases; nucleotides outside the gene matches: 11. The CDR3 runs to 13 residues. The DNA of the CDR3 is TGTGCCAGTAGCCAGACAGGGGCCAGGCGCCAGTACTTC. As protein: CASSQTGARRQYF.

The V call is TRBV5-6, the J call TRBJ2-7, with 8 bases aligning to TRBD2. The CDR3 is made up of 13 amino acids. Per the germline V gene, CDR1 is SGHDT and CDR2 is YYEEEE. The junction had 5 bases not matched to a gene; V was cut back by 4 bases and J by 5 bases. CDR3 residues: CASSRTSGHEQYF. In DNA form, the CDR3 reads TGTGCCAGCAGCCGCACTAGCGGTCACGAGCAGTACTTC. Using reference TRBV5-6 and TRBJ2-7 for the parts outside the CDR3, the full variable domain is DAGVTQSPTHLIKTRGQQVTLRCSPKSGHDTVSWYQQALGQGPQFIFQYYEEEERQRGNFPDRFSGHQFPNYSSELNVNALLLGDSALYLCASSRTSGHEQYFGPGTRLTVT.

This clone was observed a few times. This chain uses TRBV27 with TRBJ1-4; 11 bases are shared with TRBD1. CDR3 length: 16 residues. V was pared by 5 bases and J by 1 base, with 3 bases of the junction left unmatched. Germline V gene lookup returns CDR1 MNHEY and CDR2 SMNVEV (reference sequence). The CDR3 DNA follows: TGTGCCAGCAGTGCGGACAGGGGGCTAACTAATGAAAAACTGTTTTTT. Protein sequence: CASSADRGLTNEKLFF.

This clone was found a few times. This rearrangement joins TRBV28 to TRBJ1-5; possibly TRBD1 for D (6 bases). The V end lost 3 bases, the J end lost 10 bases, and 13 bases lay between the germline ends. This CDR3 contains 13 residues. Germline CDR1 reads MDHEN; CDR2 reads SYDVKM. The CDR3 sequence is CASSFLTGTPQHF. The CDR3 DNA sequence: TGTGCCAGCAGTTTCTTAACCGGGACACCCCAGCATTTT.

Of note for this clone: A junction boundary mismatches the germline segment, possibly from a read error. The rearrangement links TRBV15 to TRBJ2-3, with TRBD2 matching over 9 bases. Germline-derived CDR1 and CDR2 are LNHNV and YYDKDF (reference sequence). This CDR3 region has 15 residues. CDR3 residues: CATSSPSEGTSRGIF. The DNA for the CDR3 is TGTGCCACCAGCAGCCCCTCCGAGGGGACTAGCCGGGGAATTTTT.

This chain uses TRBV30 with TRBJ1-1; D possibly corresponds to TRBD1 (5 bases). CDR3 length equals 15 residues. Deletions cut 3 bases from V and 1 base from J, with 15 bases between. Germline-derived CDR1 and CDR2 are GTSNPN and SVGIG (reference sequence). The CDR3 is CAWRGKGLPNTEAFF. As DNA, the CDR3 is TGTGCCTGGAGAGGAAAGGGGTTGCCGAACACTGAAGCTTTCTTT. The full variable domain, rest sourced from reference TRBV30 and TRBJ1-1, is SQTIHQWPATLVQPVGSPLSLECTVEGTSNPNLYWYRQAAGRGLQLLFYSVGIGQISSEVPQNLSASRPQDRQFILSSKKLLLSDSGFYLCAWRGKGLPNTEAFFGQGTRLTVV.

Here the CDR3 reads CASSPRTGTGNTIYF. CDR3 nucleotide sequence: TGTGCCAGTAGTCCGCGGACAGGCACTGGAAACACCATATATTTT. This rearrangement joins TRBV19 to TRBJ1-3; 7 positions agree with TRBD1. The CDR3 loop spans 15 amino acids. The V gene end was trimmed by 5 bases and the J gene end by 2 bases; junction bases not matched to a gene: 6. Germline values: CDR1 LNHDA, CDR2 SQIVND (reference sequence).

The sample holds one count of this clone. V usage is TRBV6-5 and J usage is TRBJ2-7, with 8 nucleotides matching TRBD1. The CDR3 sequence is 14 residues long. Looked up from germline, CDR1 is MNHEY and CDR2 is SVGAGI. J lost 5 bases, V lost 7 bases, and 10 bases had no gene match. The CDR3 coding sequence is TGTGCCAGCAAGATACAGGGGGTATGGGACGAGCAGTACTTC. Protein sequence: CASKIQGVWDEQYF.

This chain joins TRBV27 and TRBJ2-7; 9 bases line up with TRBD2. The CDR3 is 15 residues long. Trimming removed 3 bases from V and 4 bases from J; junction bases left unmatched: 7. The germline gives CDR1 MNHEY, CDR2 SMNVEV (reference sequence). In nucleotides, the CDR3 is TGTGCCAGCAGTTTGTATAGCGGGAGCGGGTACGAGCAGTACTTC. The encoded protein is CASSLYSGSGYEQYF.

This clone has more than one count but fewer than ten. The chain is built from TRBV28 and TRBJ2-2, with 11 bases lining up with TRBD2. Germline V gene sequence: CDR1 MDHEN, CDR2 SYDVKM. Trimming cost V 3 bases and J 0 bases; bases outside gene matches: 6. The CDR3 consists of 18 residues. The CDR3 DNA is TGTGCCAGCAGTTTCCCCGGACTAGCGGGTGCGAACACCGGGGAGCTGTTTTTT. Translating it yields CASSFPGLAGANTGELFF.

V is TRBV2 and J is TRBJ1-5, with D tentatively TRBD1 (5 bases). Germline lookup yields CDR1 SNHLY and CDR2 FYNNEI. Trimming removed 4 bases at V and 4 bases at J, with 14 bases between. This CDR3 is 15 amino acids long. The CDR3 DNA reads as TGTGCCAGCAGTGGGGGGGGAGGGGCTAATCAGCCCCAGCATTTT. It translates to CASSGGGGANQPQHF.

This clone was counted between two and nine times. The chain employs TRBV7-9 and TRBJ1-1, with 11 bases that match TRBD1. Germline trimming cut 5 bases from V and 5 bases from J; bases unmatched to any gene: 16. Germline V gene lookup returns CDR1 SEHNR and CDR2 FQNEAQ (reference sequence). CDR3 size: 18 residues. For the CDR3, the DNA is TGTGCCAGCAGCCCACCCTCCGGGACAGGGGGAAAGGGTACTGAAGCTTTCTTT. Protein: CASSPPSGTGGKGTEAFF. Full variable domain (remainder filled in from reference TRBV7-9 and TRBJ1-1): DTGVSQNPRHKITKRGQNVTFRCDPISEHNRLYWYRQTLGQGPEFLTYFQNEAQLEKSRLLSDRFSAERPKGSFSTLEIQRTEQGDSAMYLCASSPPSGTGGKGTEAFFGQGTRLTVV.

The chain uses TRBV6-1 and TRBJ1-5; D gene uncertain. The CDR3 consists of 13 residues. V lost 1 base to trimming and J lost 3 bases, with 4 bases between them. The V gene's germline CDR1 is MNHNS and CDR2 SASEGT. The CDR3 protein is CASSEDTNQPQHF. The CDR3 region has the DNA TGTGCCAGCAGTGAAGACACCAATCAGCCCCAGCATTTT.

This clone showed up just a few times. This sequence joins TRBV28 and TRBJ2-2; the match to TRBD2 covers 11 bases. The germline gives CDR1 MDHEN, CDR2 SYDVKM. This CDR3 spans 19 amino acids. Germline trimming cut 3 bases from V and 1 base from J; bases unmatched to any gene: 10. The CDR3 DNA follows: TGTGCCAGCAGTTTGGTCCTTCTAGCGGGAGGTGGGAACACCGGGGAGCTGTTTTTT. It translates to CASSLVLLAGGGNTGELFF.

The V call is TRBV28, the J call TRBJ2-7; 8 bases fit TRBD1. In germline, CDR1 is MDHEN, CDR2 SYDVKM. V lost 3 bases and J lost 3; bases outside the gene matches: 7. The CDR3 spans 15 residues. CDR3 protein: CASSFQGRGLYEQYF. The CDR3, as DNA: TGTGCCAGCAGTTTTCAGGGCAGGGGGCTCTACGAGCAGTACTTC.

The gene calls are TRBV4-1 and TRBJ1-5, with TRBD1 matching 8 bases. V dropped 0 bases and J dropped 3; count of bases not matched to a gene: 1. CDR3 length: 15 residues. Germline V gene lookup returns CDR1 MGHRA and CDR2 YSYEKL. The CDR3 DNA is TGCGCCAGCAGCCAAGAGGACAGGGACAATCAGCCCCAGCATTTT. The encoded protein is CASSQEDRDNQPQHF.

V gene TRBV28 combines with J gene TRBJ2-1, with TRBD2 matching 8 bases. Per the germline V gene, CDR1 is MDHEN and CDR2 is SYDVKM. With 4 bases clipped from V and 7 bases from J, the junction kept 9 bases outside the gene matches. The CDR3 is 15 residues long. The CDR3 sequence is CASSSVAGSGNEQFF. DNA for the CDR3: TGTGCCAGCAGTTCAGTAGCGGGATCAGGGAATGAGCAGTTCTTC.

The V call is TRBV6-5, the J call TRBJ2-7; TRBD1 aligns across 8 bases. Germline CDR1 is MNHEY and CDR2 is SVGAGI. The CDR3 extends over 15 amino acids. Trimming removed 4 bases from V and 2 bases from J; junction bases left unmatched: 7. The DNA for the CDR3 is TGTGCCAGCAGTTTGGCCAGGGGGCCTACCTACGAGCAGTACTTC. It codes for CASSLARGPTYEQYF.

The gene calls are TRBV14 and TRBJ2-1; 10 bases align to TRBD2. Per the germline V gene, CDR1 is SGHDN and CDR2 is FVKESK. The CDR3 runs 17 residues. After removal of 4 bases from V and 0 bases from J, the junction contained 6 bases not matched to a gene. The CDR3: CASSLLAGVSSYNEQFF. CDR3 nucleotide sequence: TGTGCCAGCAGCCTGCTAGCGGGGGTAAGCTCCTACAATGAGCAGTTCTTC.

As DNA, the CDR3 is TGTGCCAGTAGTATAGGGGGACTATCCTACAATGAGCAGTTCTTC. Protein sequence: CASSIGGLSYNEQFF. The chain links TRBV19 to TRBJ2-1, with 7 nucleotides matching TRBD2. CDR3 length: 15 amino acids. Germline-derived CDR1 and CDR2 are LNHDA and SQIVND (reference sequence). The ends lost 1 base at V and 1 base at J; junction bases unmatched: 1. Variable domain in full (rest from reference TRBV19 and TRBJ2-1): DGGITQSPKYLFRKEGQNVTLSCEQNLNHDAMYWYRQDPGQGLRLIYYSQIVNDFQKGDIAEGYSVSREKKESFPLTVTSAQKNPTAFYLCASSIGGLSYNEQFFGPGTRLTVL.

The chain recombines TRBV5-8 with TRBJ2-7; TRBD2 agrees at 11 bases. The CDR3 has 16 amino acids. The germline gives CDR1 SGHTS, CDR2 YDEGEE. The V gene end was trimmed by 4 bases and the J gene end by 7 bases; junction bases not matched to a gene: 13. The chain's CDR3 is CASSQRGTSGSREQYF. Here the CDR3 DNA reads TGTGCCAGCAGCCAAAGGGGTACTAGCGGGAGTCGAGAGCAGTACTTC.

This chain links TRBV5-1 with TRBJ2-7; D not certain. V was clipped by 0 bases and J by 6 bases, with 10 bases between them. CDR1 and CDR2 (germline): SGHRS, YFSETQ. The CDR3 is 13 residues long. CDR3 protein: CASSLGPKREQYF. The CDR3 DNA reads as TGCGCCAGCAGCTTGGGGCCCAAGCGCGAGCAGTACTTC.

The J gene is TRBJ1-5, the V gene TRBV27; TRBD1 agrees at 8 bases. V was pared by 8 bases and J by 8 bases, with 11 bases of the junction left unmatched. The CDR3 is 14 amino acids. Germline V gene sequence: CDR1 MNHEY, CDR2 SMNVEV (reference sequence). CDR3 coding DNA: TGTGCCAGCCCCGCGTACAGGGGGGGTGAGCCCCAGCATTTT. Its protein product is CASPAYRGGEPQHF.

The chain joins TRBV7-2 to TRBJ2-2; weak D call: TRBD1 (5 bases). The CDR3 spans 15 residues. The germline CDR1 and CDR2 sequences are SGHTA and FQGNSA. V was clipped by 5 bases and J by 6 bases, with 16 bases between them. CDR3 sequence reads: CASSPGVGLSGELFF. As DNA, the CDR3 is TGTGCCAGCAGCCCTGGAGTGGGGCTGTCCGGGGAGCTGTTTTTT.